A selection of T cell receptor beta chains follows, all from one sample in a study of control samples from healthy donors and cancer patients. The repertoire was sequenced with immunoSEQ multiplex PCR; TCRdb's copy has only in-frame clones and lacks some. The data show tens of thousands of clones, around four fifths seen once. Sample: PBMCs. All receptors derive from a woman aged 45-59 years with lung cancer. The CDR3 runs from the conserved cysteine through the conserved F or W. The D gene is left open where the match is weak.

d_call,v_call,j_call,cdr3_aa
.,TRBV18,TRBJ1-1,CASSSVQGNEAFF
.,TRBV28,TRBJ1-1,CASRRTQNTEAFF
.,TRBV28,TRBJ1-1,CASSPQLLAGGGF
.,TRBV5-6,TRBJ1-3,CASSTTRGREYTIYF
.,TRBV7-9,TRBJ1-1,CASSSTGLGTEAFF
.,TRBV11-2,TRBJ2-7,CASSFWGTMYEQYF
.,TRBV5-4,TRBJ1-4,CASSLAGPGEEKLFF
TRBD2,TRBV10-1,TRBJ2-1,CASSESSGGTYNEQFF
.,TRBV30,TRBJ2-5,CAWSGMGGARFQGTQYF
.,TRBV3-1/TRBV3-2,TRBJ1-2,CASSQDIDSHYGYTF
TRBD1,TRBV5-1,TRBJ2-7,CASSVPQGSEQYF
.,TRBV28,TRBJ1-4,CASSPMVLRANEKLFF
.,TRBV28,TRBJ1-1,CASSLDGYTEAFF
TRBD2,TRBV7-2,TRBJ2-7,CASSFSGGATYYEQYF
TRBD1,TRBV7-2,TRBJ1-4,CASSRPGQGEKLFF
.,TRBV14,TRBJ2-7,CASSPGSWTVNYEQYF
.,TRBV21-1,TRBJ1-3,CASSKGQQITGNTIYF
.,TRBV6-5,TRBJ1-3,CASSLPGGNTIYF